The clone carrying this T cell receptor (beta chain) was detected a few times. Expressed TCRB transcripts were sequenced, since all the RNA that had been isolated was reverse transcribed. Here immunoSEQ multiplex PCR was the method, and the copy in TCRdb shows in-frame clones only, minus some. The sample includes under 950,000 clones, roughly 15% of them seen just once. Sorting based on CD45RO/CCR7/CD25/CD127/CD95/CD27 separated CD4+ naive, central memory, regulatory and stem cell-like memory cells. These data are taken from a study of beta chain features in type 1 diabetes. Germline V gene lookup returns CDR1 MGHDK and CDR2 SYGVNS. V was shortened by 4 bases and J by 4 bases, with 21 bases between the two germline ends. CDR3 size: 17 residues.

The sequencing sample was made of naive CD4+ T cells from blood. The receptor comes from a woman aged 18-35 years in good health. V and J are TRBV25-1 and TRBJ2-3; a possible D gene is TRBD2 (7 bases). Here the CDR3 reads CASSASGGTWGADTQYF. In nucleotides, the CDR3 is TGTGCCAGCAGTGCCTCGGGGGGCACCTGGGGCGCAGATACGCAGTATTTT.